This passage covers 21 T cell receptor beta chains from one sample sequenced in a study of T cell responses to AZD1222 COVID-19 vaccine. This table comes from immunoSEQ multiplex PCR, and its TCRdb copy is limited to in-frame clones, with some not included. The sample carries some 120,000 clones, approximately 86% recorded once. The sample in question was peripheral blood, obtained 28 days after the second AZD1222 dose. These receptors originate from an adult who received the AZD1222 COVID-19 vaccine.

The chain carries TRBV27 and TRBJ2-3; a possible D gene is TRBD1 (6 bases). V lost 3 bases and J lost 0, with 10 bases in between. Germline V gene data show CDR1 as MNHEY and CDR2 as SMNVEV (reference sequence). The CDR3 spans 15 residues. The CDR3 reads CASSFRTVSTDTQYF. The CDR3 DNA reads as TGTGCCAGCAGTTTTAGGACAGTGAGCACAGATACGCAGTATTTT.

The CDR3 here is CASSQGYGYTF. CDR3 sequence (DNA): TGCGCCAGCAGCCAGGGTTATGGCTACACCTTC. The chain combines TRBV4-1 with TRBJ1-2; D is uncertain. V dropped 3 bases and J dropped 5 bases, with 4 bases sitting between them. The CDR3 extends over 11 amino acids. Germline CDR1 MGHRA, CDR2 YSYEKL.

The chain couples TRBV5-8 to TRBJ2-5; the D gene is possibly TRBD2 (6 bases). CDR3 length: 14 residues. V lost 0 bases and J lost 4, with 10 bases in between. Germline CDR1 and CDR2: SGHTS and YDEGEE. Here the CDR3 reads CASSLGGDRETQYF. The CDR3 DNA reads TGTGCCAGCAGCTTGGGGGGGGATCGAGAGACCCAGTACTTC.

The rearrangement uses TRBV4-2 and TRBJ1-1, with D perhaps TRBD1 (5 bases). Germline CDR1 is LGHNA and CDR2 is YNFKEQ. This CDR3 is built from 16 residues. V was clipped by 0 bases and J by 0 bases, with 11 bases between them. The CDR3 reads CASSQEGLGLNTEAFF. DNA for the CDR3: TGTGCCAGCAGCCAAGAGGGGCTCGGGCTGAACACTGAAGCTTTCTTT.

The rearrangement joins TRBV7-2 to TRBJ1-5, with 9 positions matching TRBD1. Germline CDR1 reads SGHTA; CDR2 reads FQGNSA. The CDR3 consists of 16 residues. Germline trimming cut 5 bases from V and 0 bases from J; bases unmatched to any gene: 5. CDR3 DNA: TGTGCCAGCAGCGAACAGGGGGCCCTTAGCAATCAGCCCCAGCATTTT. This gives the protein CASSEQGALSNQPQHF.

The chain is built from TRBV24-1 and TRBJ2-1, with 10 bases identical to TRBD1. CDR1 is KGHDR, CDR2 SFDVKD, per germline. Trimming at V came to 1 base and at J to 10 bases, leaving 9 bases not matched to a gene. The CDR3 extends over 16 amino acids. This CDR3 is CATSDLGDRGRREQFF. The CDR3 DNA is TGTGCCACCAGTGATTTAGGAGACAGGGGGCGCAGGGAGCAGTTCTTC.

The chain carries TRBV12-3 or TRBV12-4 and TRBJ2-5; D is tentatively TRBD1 or TRBD2 (5 bases each). The CDR3 length is 12 residues. V gave up 3 bases and J gave up 3 bases, with 5 bases separating them. The DNA of the CDR3 is TGTGCCAGCAGTTTGGGGGAAGAGACCCAGTACTTC. It translates to CASSLGEETQYF.

This sequence joins TRBV3-1 (or the pseudogene TRBV3-2) and TRBJ1-2, with D possibly being TRBD1 (5 bases). From germline, CDR1 is LGHDT and CDR2 YNNKEL (reference sequence). CDR3 length: 13 amino acids. Trimming pared 2 bases from V and 3 bases from J, leaving 7 bases between. CDR3 DNA: TGTGCCAGCAGCCAACAGGGATACTATGGCTACACCTTC. Protein: CASSQQGYYGYTF.

This chain joins TRBV7-8 and TRBJ2-7; D call uncertain. Trimming pared 0 bases from V and 4 bases from J, leaving 19 bases between. Germline V gene data show CDR1 as SGHVS and CDR2 as FQNEAQ. CDR3 length: 17 amino acids. In DNA, the CDR3 is TGTGCCAGCAGCTTAGCGAATTCCGACTCAGCTGCTTACGAGCAGTACTTC. This encodes CASSLANSDSAAYEQYF.

A single count supports this clone. V is TRBV27 and J is TRBJ2-1; 8 nucleotides match TRBD2. The CDR3 loop spans 18 amino acids. J was trimmed by 4 bases and V by 0 bases; bases with no gene match: 11. Per the germline V gene, CDR1 is MNHEY and CDR2 is SMNVEV (reference sequence). CDR3 DNA sequence: TGTGCCAGCAGTTTATCCCCAAGTAGCGGGGTCGGGTACAATGAGCAGTTCTTC. Amino acids: CASSLSPSSGVGYNEQFF.

V usage is TRBV11-3 and J usage is TRBJ1-6, with a weak D call TRBD1 (5 bases). Looked up from germline, CDR1 is SGHNT and CDR2 is YENEEA. V lost 5 bases and J 7 bases, leaving 21 bases between the germline ends. The CDR3 is 17 amino acids. Written as DNA, the CDR3 is TGTGCCAGCAGCCCCGGGGGGATGCGGGGTGTCAATTCACCCCTCCACTTT. Translation: CASSPGGMRGVNSPLHF.

The chain recombines TRBV4-1 with TRBJ1-5; 9 bases line up with TRBD1. J gave up 6 bases and V 0 bases, and 3 bases lay outside the gene matches. Germline CDR1 and CDR2: MGHRA and YSYEKL. This CDR3 is built from 15 residues. The CDR3, as DNA: TGCGCCAGCAGCCAAGATCTGACAGGGGGTCAGCCCCAGCATTTT. This sequence encodes CASSQDLTGGQPQHF.

The chain has TRBV24-1 and TRBJ2-3; maybe TRBD2 (6 bases). The ends were cut back, 9 bases at V and 4 bases at J, with 10 bases in the middle. The CDR3 length is 12 residues. The germline V gene has CDR1 KGHDR and CDR2 SFDVKD. The CDR3 DNA is TGTGCCACCGGAGGGGAGGCAGATACGCAGTATTTT. This encodes CATGGEADTQYF.

This chain connects TRBV3-1 (or the pseudogene TRBV3-2) to TRBJ1-2; D is unclear. Trimming shortened V by 1 base and J by 0 bases, and 9 bases separated the two germline ends. Germline CDR1 is LGHDT and CDR2 is YNNKEL (reference sequence). This CDR3 contains 15 residues. DNA of the CDR3: TGTGCCAGCAGCCAAGGTCCGGAATCTAACTATGGCTACACCTTC. Its translation is CASSQGPESNYGYTF.

V gene TRBV7-2 combines with J gene TRBJ2-6, with 7 bases that match TRBD2. In germline, CDR1 is SGHTA, CDR2 FQGNSA. The CDR3 sequence is 16 residues long. J lost 1 base, V lost 5 bases, and 5 bases had no gene match. As DNA, the CDR3 is TGTGCCAGCAGCCCTGGGGGAGGGTCTGGGGCCAACGTCCTGACTTTC. The encoded protein is CASSPGGGSGANVLTF.

The chain employs TRBV5-1 and TRBJ1-4, with D unresolved. CDR3 length: 16 residues. Germline assignment: CDR1 SGHRS and CDR2 YFSETQ. V was clipped by 4 bases and J by 0 bases, with 13 bases between them. As DNA, the CDR3 is TGCGCCAGCAGCCCGGGGTTATCAGCAACTAATGAAAAACTGTTTTTT. Amino acid sequence: CASSPGLSATNEKLFF.

This clone appeared a single time. CDR3 bases: TGTGCCAGCAGCTTAGATCCCCAAGGGGGCCAAGAGACCCAGTACTTC. Translation: CASSLDPQGGQETQYF. This chain joins TRBV7-6 and TRBJ2-5, with a possible D match to TRBD1 (6 bases). Trimming removed 1 base at V and 1 base at J, with 13 bases between. CDR3 length: 16 residues. Germline V gives CDR1 SGHVS, CDR2 FNYEAQ.

V usage is TRBV2 and J usage is TRBJ2-4; TRBD1 might be the D (6 bases). V lost 6 bases, J lost 0 bases, and 9 bases lay in between. This CDR3 has 14 amino acids. Germline V CDR1 and CDR2: SNHLY, FYNNEI. Here the CDR3 reads CASSGQLAKNIQYF. Here the CDR3 DNA reads TGTGCCAGCAGCGGACAGTTAGCCAAAAACATTCAGTACTTC.

The V call is TRBV11-3, the J call TRBJ1-6; D may be TRBD1 (5 bases). Germline V CDR1 and CDR2: SGHNT, YENEEA. This CDR3 region has 18 residues. Trimming took off 0 bases at V and 4 bases at J, with 16 bases between the two ends. CDR3 DNA sequence: TGTGCCAGCAGCTTAGATATGGGGATTGGGGGTTATAATTCACCCCTCCACTTT. Its protein is CASSLDMGIGGYNSPLHF.

The chain has TRBV4-2 and TRBJ1-2; D is undetermined. CDR1 and CDR2 (germline): LGHNA, YNFKEQ. The V end was cut by 6 bases, the J end by 3 bases, with 17 bases between. This CDR3 comprises 15 residues. DNA of the CDR3: TGTGCCAGCAGACATGAACCCTCGGAATACTATGGCTACACCTTC. It yields the protein CASRHEPSEYYGYTF.

The chain joins TRBV24-1 to TRBJ2-5, with D possibly being TRBD2 (6 bases). From germline, CDR1 is KGHDR and CDR2 SFDVKD. Trimming stripped 4 bases from V and 4 bases from J, with 15 bases between. CDR3 size: 15 residues. Here the CDR3 reads CATSDGQGGPETQYF. The CDR3 coding sequence is TGTGCCACCAGTGACGGCCAGGGAGGTCCAGAGACCCAGTACTTC.